These T cell receptor beta chains were read from a single sample in a study of regulatory T cells in long-lasting Graves disease. MiXCR was run by TCRdb on the multiplex PCR reads, yielding one entry per CDR3 protein. The repertoire holds just over 600,000 distinct CDR3 sequences, approximately 15% seen once, with more than 15% in the top ten. This same sample was also part of a study on T cells in Graves' hyperthyroidism and ophthalmopathy.

Sequenced here: peripheral blood mononuclear cells (PBMCs), sampled at new diagnosis, from a patient treated with antithyroid drugs. Source of these receptors: a woman in her twenties or thirties with Graves disease. CDR3s include the opening cysteine and the closing phenylalanine or tryptophan. The order of the fields is V gene, clone size, D gene, J gene, CDR3 protein, CDR3 DNA. D genes are given only for firm matches. Clone size is given for some rows only: seen once, a few or many times, or a class if the clone is expanded.

V: TRBV10-3; size: few; D: TRBD1; J: TRBJ2-7; CDR3: CAISDRTGENYEQYF; DNA: TGTGCCATCAGTGATAGGACAGGGGAGAACTACGAGCAGTACTTC
V: TRBV27; size: many; D: TRBD1; J: TRBJ1-2; CDR3: CASSRTGGNYGYTF; DNA: TGTGCCAGCAGCCGGACAGGGGGAAACTATGGCTACACCTTC
V: TRBV6-5; size: many; D: TRBD2; J: TRBJ2-1; CDR3: CASSYSTGGPQNEQFF; DNA: TGTGCCAGCAGTTACTCGACGGGGGGACCCCAAAATGAGCAGTTCTTC
V: TRBV6-1; size: .; D: TRBD1; J: TRBJ1-3; CDR3: CASSLTTGASGNTIYF; DNA: TGTGCCAGCAGCCTAACAACAGGGGCCTCTGGAAACACCATATATTTT
V: TRBV6-2/TRBV6-3; size: .; D: .; J: TRBJ2-6; CDR3: CASSYAGANVLTF; DNA: TGTGCCAGCAGTTACGCAGGGGCCAACGTCCTGACTTTC
V: TRBV2; size: .; D: .; J: TRBJ1-1; CDR3: CASSALKDTEAFF; DNA: TGTGCCAGCAGCGCCCTTAAGGACACTGAAGCTTTCTTT
V: TRBV11-2; size: .; D: .; J: TRBJ2-7; CDR3: CASSLRGLVRMEQYF; DNA: TGTGCCAGCAGCCTACGTGGCCTGGTACGAATGGAGCAGTACTTC
V: TRBV20-1; size: many; D: .; J: TRBJ2-3; CDR3: CSGTGDTQYF; DNA: TGCAGTGGTACCGGAGATACGCAGTATTTT
V: TRBV4-1; size: .; D: .; J: TRBJ1-2; CDR3: CASSPQTHANGNYGYTF; DNA: TGCGCCAGCAGCCCCCAAACCCACGCAAACGGGAACTATGGCTACACCTTC
V: TRBV6-1; size: .; D: .; J: TRBJ2-5; CDR3: CASSGVGLQTQYF; DNA: TGTGCCAGCAGTGGGGTAGGCCTCCAGACCCAGTACTTC
V: TRBV10-3; size: .; D: TRBD2; J: TRBJ2-1; CDR3: CAISGLAGGSYNEQFF; DNA: TGTGCCATCAGTGGACTAGCGGGAGGGTCCTACAATGAGCAGTTCTTC
V: TRBV14; size: few; D: TRBD2; J: TRBJ2-7; CDR3: CASSQPGLADSSYEQYF; DNA: TGTGCCAGCAGCCAACCAGGACTAGCGGACAGCTCCTACGAGCAGTACTTC
V: TRBV6-1; size: many; D: .; J: TRBJ1-1; CDR3: CASTDGTLMNTEAFF; DNA: TGTGCCAGCACCGACGGGACGTTAATGAACACTGAAGCTTTCTTT
V: TRBV25-1; size: many; D: .; J: TRBJ1-6; CDR3: CASSEGSYNSPLHF; DNA: TGTGCCAGCAGTGAGGGTTCCTATAATTCACCCCTCCACTTT
V: TRBV6-2/TRBV6-3; size: .; D: .; J: TRBJ1-6; CDR3: CASSYGAYTGANNSPLHF; DNA: TGTGCCAGCAGTTACGGGGCATATACGGGCGCAAATAATTCACCCCTCCACTTT
V: TRBV28; size: many; D: TRBD2; J: TRBJ2-7; CDR3: CASQVAGGQTYEQYF; DNA: TGTGCCAGCCAAGTGGCGGGAGGGCAGACCTACGAGCAGTACTTC